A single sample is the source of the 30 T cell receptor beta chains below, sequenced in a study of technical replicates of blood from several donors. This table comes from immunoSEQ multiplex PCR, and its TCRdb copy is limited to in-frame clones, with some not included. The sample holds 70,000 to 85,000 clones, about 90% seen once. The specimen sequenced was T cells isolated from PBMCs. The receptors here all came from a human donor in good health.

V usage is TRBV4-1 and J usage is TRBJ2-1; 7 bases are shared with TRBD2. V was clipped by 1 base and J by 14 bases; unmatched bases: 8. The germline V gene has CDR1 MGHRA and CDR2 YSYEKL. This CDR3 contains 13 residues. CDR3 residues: CASSQVGREFEFF. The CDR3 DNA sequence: TGCGCCAGCAGCCAAGTAGGGCGGGAGTTCGAGTTCTTC.

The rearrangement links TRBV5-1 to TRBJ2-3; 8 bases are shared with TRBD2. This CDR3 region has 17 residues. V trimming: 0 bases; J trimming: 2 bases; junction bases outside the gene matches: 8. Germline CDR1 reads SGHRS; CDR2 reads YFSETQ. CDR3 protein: CASSLDTSGGFTDTQYF. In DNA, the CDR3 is TGCGCCAGCAGCTTGGACACTAGCGGAGGATTCACAGATACGCAGTATTTT.

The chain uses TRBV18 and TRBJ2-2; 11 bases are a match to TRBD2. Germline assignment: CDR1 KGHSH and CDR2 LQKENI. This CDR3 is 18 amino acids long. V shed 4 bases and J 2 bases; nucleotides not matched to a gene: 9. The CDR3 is CASSRQPTSGRNTGELFF. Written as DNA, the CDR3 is TGTGCCAGCTCACGACAGCCTACTAGCGGGAGAAACACCGGGGAGCTGTTTTTT.

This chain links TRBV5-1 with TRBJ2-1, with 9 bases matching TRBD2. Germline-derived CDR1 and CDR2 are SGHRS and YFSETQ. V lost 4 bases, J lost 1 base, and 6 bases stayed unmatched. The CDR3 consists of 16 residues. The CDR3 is CASSLLAGVSYNEQFF. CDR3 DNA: TGCGCCAGCAGCCTTTTAGCGGGAGTATCCTACAATGAGCAGTTCTTC.

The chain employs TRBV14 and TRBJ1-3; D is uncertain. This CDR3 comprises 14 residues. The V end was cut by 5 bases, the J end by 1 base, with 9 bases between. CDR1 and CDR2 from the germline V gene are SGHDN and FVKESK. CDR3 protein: CASSSGRSGNTIYF. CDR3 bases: TGTGCCAGCAGCTCTGGGAGATCTGGAAACACCATATATTTT. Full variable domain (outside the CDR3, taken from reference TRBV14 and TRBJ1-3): EAGVTQFPSHSVIEKGQTVTLRCDPISGHDNLYWYRRVMGKEIKFLLHFVKESKQDESGMPNNRFLAERTGGTYSTLKVQPAELEDSGVYFCASSSGRSGNTIYFGEGSWLTVV.

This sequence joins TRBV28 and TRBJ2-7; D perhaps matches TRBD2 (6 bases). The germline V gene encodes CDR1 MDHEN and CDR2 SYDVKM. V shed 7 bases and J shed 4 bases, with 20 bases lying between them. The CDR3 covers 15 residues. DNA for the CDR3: TGTGCCAGCACAAAGGGACTCCCCGTTATATACGAGCAGTACTTC. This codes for CASTKGLPVIYEQYF.

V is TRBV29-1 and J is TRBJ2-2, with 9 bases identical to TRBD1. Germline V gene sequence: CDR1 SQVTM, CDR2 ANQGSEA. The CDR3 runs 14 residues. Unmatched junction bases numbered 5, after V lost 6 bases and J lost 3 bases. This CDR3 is CSVERTGDTGELFF. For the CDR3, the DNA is TGCAGCGTAGAGAGGACAGGGGACACCGGGGAGCTGTTTTTT.

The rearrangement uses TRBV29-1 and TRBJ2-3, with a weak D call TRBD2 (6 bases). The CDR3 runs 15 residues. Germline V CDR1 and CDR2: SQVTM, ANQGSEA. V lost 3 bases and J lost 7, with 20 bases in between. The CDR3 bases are TGCAGCGTTGATGGGACTTCCCAAGGCCCAAATACGCAGTATTTT. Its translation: CSVDGTSQGPNTQYF.

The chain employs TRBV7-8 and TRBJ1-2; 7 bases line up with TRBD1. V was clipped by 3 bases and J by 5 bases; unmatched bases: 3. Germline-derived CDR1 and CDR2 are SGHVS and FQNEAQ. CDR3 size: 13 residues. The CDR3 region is CASSLTGTYGYTF. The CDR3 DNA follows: TGTGCCAGCAGCTTGACAGGGACTTATGGCTACACCTTC.

The CDR3 nucleotides are TGTGCCAGCAGCTTTCAGGGAGGTGACGAGCAGTACTTC. It is translated as CASSFQGGDEQYF. The rearrangement joins TRBV7-3 to TRBJ2-7; perhaps TRBD2 as D (6 bases). Trimming cost V 3 bases and J 5 bases, with 11 bases left between them. In germline, CDR1 is SGHTA, CDR2 FQGTGA. The length of the CDR3 is 13 residues.

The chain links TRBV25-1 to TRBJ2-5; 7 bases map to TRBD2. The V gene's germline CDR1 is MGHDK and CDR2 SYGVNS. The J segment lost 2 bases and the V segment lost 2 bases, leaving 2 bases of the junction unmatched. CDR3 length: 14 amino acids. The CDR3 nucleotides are TGTGCCAGCAGTGAAGCCGGGAGGCAAGAGACCCAGTACTTC. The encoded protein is CASSEAGRQETQYF.

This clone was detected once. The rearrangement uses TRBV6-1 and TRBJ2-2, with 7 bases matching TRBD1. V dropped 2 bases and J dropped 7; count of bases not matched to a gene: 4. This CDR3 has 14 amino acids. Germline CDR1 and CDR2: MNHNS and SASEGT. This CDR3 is CASSEQGELGELFF. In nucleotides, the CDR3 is TGTGCCAGCAGTGAACAGGGGGAACTCGGGGAGCTGTTTTTT.

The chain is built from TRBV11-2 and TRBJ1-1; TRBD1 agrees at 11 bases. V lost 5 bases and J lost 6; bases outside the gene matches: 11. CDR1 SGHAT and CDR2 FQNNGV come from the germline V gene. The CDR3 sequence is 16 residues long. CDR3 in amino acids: CASSKKGQGGRSEAFF. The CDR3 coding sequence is TGTGCCAGCAGCAAAAAGGGACAGGGGGGGAGGTCTGAAGCTTTCTTT. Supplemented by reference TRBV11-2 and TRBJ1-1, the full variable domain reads EAGVAQSPRYKIIEKRQSVAFWCNPISGHATLYWYQQILGQGPKLLIQFQNNGVVDDSQLPKDRFSAERLKGVDSTLKIQPAKLEDSAVYLCASSKKGQGGRSEAFFGQGTRLTVV.

CDR3 sequence (DNA): TGTGCCAGCAGCCGTGTCGGACTAGCGGATGGGAACATTCAGTACTTC. Translating it yields CASSRVGLADGNIQYF. V is TRBV7-9 and J is TRBJ2-4; 10 positions match TRBD2. The CDR3 runs 16 residues. Germline assignment: CDR1 SEHNR and CDR2 FQNEAQ (reference sequence). V gave up 5 bases and J gave up 7 bases; unmatched junction bases: 11.

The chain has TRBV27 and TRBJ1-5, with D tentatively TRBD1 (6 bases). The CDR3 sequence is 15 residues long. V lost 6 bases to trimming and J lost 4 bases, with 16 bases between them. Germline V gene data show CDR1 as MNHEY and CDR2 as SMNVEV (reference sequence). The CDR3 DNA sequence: TGTGCCAGCAGGCGAGGGGGGGCCCGGAATCAGCCCCAGCATTTT. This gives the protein CASRRGGARNQPQHF.

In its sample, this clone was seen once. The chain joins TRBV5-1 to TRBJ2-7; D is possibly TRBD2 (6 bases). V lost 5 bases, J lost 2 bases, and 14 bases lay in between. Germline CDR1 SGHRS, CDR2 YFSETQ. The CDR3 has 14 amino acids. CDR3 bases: TGCGCCAGCAGTTCCGGGGACTCCACCTACGAGCAGTACTTC. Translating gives CASSSGDSTYEQYF.

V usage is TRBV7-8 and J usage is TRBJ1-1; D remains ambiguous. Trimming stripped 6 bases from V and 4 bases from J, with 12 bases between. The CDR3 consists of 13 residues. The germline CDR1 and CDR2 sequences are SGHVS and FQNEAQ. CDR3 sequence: CASSGRLGTEAFF. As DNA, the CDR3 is TGTGCCAGCAGTGGGCGTTTGGGCACTGAAGCTTTCTTT.

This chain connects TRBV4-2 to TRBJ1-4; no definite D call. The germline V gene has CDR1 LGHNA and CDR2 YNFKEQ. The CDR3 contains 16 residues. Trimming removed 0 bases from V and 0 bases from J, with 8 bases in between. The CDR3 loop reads CASSQERYATNEKLFF. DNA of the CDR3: TGTGCCAGCAGCCAAGAACGGTATGCAACTAATGAAAAACTGTTTTTT.

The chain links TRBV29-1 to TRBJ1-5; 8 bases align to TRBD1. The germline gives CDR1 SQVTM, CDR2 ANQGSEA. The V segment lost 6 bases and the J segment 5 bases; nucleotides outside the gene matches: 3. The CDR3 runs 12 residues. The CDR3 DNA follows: TGCAGCGTCTTACAGGGGGATCAGCCCCAGCATTTT. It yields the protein CSVLQGDQPQHF.

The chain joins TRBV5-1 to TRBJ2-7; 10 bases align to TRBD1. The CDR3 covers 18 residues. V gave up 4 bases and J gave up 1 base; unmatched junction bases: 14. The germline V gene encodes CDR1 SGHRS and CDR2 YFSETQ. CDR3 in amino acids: CASSTGQGQGILSYEQYF. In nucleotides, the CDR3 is TGCGCCAGCAGCACGGGACAGGGACAGGGGATACTATCCTACGAGCAGTACTTC.

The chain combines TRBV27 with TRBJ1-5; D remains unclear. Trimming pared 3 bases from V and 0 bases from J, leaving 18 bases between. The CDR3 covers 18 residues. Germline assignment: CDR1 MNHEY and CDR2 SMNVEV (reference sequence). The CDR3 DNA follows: TGTGCCAGCAGTTTGTATGACCCCGGGATCTTTAGCAATCAGCCCCAGCATTTT. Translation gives CASSLYDPGIFSNQPQHF.

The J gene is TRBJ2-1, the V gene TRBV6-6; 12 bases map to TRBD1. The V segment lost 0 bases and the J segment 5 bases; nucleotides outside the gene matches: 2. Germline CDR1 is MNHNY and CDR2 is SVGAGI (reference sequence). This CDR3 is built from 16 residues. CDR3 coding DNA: TGTGCCAGCAGTTACTCCGGGACAGGGGGCAACAATGAGCAGTTCTTC. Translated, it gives CASSYSGTGGNNEQFF.

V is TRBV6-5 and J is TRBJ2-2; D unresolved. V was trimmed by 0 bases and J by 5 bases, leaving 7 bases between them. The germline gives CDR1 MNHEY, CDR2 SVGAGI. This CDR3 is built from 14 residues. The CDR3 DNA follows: TGTGCCAGCAGTTACTCGATCGGGACCGGGGAGCTGTTTTTT. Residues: CASSYSIGTGELFF.

The CDR3 region has the DNA TGCGCCAGCAGCCAAGAGGACAGTGTCTCCTACGAGCAGTACTTC. Translation: CASSQEDSVSYEQYF. J is TRBJ2-7 and V is TRBV4-1; weak D call: TRBD1 (6 bases). This CDR3 contains 15 residues. The V end was cut by 0 bases, the J end by 0 bases, with 9 bases between. In germline, CDR1 is MGHRA, CDR2 YSYEKL.

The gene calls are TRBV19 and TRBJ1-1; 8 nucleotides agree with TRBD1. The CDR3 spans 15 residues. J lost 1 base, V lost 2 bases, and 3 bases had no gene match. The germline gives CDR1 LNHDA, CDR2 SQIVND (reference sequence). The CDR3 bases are TGTGCCAGTAGTATACGTGGACAGGGGAACACTGAAGCTTTCTTT. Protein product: CASSIRGQGNTEAFF.

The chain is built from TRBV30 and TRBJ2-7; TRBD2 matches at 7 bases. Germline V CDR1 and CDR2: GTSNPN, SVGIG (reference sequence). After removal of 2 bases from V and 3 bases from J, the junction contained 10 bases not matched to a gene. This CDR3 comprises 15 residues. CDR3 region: CAWSSPRGGLYEQYF. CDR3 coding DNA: TGTGCCTGGAGTTCTCCCCGCGGGGGACTCTACGAGCAGTACTTC.

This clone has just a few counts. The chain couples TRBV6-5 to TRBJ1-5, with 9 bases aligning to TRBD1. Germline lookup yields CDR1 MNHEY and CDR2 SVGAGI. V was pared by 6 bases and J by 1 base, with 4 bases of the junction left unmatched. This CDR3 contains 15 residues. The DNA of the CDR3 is TGTGCCAGCAGCCCACAGGGGGCAAGCAATCAGCCCCAGCATTTT. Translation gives CASSPQGASNQPQHF.

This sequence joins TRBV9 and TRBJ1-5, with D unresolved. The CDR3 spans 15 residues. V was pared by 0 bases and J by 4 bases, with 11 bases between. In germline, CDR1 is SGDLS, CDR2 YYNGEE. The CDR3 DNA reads TGTGCCAGCAGCGTAGGGGGAGGGCTTAATCAGCCCCAGCATTTT. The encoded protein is CASSVGGGLNQPQHF.

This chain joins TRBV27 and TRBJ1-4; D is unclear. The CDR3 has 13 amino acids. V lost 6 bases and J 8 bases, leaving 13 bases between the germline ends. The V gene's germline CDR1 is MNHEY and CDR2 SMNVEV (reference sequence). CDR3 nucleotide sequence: TGTGCCAGCAGAAGGCCGGGGAGCGAAAAACTGTTTTTT. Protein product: CASRRPGSEKLFF.

The CDR3 coding sequence is TGTGCCAGCAGTCCGCGGGATATCGACTATGGCTACACCTTC. Amino acid sequence: CASSPRDIDYGYTF. This rearrangement joins TRBV6-5 to TRBJ1-2; D is ambiguous. The CDR3 contains 14 residues. The V end lost 5 bases, the J end lost 3 bases, and 13 bases lay between the germline ends. Germline V gene lookup returns CDR1 MNHEY and CDR2 SVGAGI.